This T cell receptor beta chain originates from a study of blood T cell repertoires in COVID-19. Trimming took 2 bases from V and 0 from J, leaving 12 bases between them. CDR1 is SGHTS and CDR2 is YDEGEE in the germline V gene. The CDR3 length is 15 residues. TCRdb's copy holds only in-frame clones and misses some; the assay was immunoSEQ multiplex PCR. The sample includes roughly 260,000 clones, approximately 91% of them seen just once. This chain joins TRBV5-8 and TRBJ2-7, with TRBD1 as a possible D gene (5 bases). Sequenced input: peripheral blood. The source of this sequence is a woman between 25 and 40 years old with COVID-19, enrolled during active disease. CDR3 sequence (DNA): TGTGCCAGCAGCTTACCGAGCGACAGCTCCTACGAGCAGTACTTC. Translation gives CASSLPSDSSYEQYF. Variable domain in full (rest from reference TRBV5-8 and TRBJ2-7): EAGVTQSPTHLIKTRGQQATLRCSPISGHTSVYWYQQALGLGLQFLLWYDEGEERNRGNFPPRFSGRQFPNYSSELNVNALELEDSALYLCASSLPSDSSYEQYFGPGTRLTVT.